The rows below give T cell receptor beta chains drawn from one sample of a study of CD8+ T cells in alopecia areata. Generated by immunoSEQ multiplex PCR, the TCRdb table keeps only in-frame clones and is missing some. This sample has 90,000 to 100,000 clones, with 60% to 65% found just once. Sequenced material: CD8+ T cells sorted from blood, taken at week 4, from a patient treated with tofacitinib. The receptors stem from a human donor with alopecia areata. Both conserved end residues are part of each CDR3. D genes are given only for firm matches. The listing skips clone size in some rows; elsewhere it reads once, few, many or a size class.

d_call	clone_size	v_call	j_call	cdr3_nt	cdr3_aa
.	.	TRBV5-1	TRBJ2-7	TGCGCCAGCAGCTTGGAAGGACTTCACTACGAGCAGTACTTC	CASSLEGLHYEQYF
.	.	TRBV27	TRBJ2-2	TGTGCCAGCAGTCTCCAGGGGAACACCGGGGAGCTGTTTTTT	CASSLQGNTGELFF
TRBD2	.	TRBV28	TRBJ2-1	TGTGCCAGCAGTTGGATCGGGACTAGCGGGAACAATGAGCAGTTCTTC	CASSWIGTSGNNEQFF
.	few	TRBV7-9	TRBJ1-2	TGTGCCAGCAGCTTAGCGCACGACAACTACACCTTC	CASSLAHDNYTF
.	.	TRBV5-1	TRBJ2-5	TGCGCCAGCAGCCTAGGGACAGCTCTTGGAGGGGAGACCCAGTACTTC	CASSLGTALGGETQYF
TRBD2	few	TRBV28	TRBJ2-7	TGTGCCAGCATCCCTAGCGGGAGGAGATACGAGCAGTACTTC	CASIPSGRRYEQYF
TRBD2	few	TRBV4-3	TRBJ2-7	TGCGCCAGCAGCCAAGGAACCGGGACTAGCGGGAGCTACGAGCAGTACTTC	CASSQGTGTSGSYEQYF
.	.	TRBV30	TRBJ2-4	TGTGCCTGCCTTCCCGAACCCAAAAACATTCAGTACTTC	CACLPEPKNIQYF
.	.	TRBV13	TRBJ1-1	TGTGCCAGCAGCTTTATAGGTTTGGCTGAAGCTTTCTTT	CASSFIGLAEAFF
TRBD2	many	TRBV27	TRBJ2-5	TGTGCCAGCGGTCCGACTAGCGGAGCCCAAGAGACCCAGTACTTC	CASGPTSGAQETQYF
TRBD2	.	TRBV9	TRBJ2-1	TGTGCCAGCAGCGTAGGGCGGGGGGACTCCTACAATGAGCAGTTCTTC	CASSVGRGDSYNEQFF
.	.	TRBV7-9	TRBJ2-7	TGTGCCAGCAGCCCGCCACAGGGAGTGAACTACGAGCAGTACTTC	CASSPPQGVNYEQYF
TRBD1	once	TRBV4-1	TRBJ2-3	TGCGCCAGCAGCCAATTACCGGGACAGGGGGACGCAGATACGCAGTATTTT	CASSQLPGQGDADTQYF
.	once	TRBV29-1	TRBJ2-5	TGCAGCGGCTCACCACGGTCCCAAGAGACCCAGTACTTC	CSGSPRSQETQYF
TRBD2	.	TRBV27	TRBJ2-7	TGTGCCAGCAGTCCGGGTGGCGGGAGGCCTTACGAGCAGTACTTC	CASSPGGGRPYEQYF
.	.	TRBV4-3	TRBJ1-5	TGCGCCAGCAGCCATACGGATCAGCCCCAGCATTTT	CASSHTDQPQHF
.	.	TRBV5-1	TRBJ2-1	TGCGCCAGCAGCCCCCTCAGGGATGAGCAGTTCTTC	CASSPLRDEQFF
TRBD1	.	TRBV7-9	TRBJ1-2	TGTGCCAGCAGCGTGACAGGGTCACAACTTTATGGCTACACCTTC	CASSVTGSQLYGYTF
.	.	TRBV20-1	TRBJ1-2	TGCAGTGCATGGGTTTATGGCTACACCTTC	CSAWVYGYTF
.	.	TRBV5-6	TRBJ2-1	TGTGCCAGCAGCTTGGGCAGGGGTGAGCAGTTCTTC	CASSLGRGEQFF
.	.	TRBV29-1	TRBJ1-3	TGCAGCGGAGCCGACAGCTCTGGAAACACCATATATTTT	CSGADSSGNTIYF
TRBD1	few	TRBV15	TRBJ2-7	TGTGCCACCAGCAGAAACCAACAGGGGAGCGAGCAGTACTTC	CATSRNQQGSEQYF
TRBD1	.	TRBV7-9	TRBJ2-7	TGTGCCAGCAGCTCGGTCGGGACAGGGTCGAGGGAGCAGTACTTC	CASSSVGTGSREQYF
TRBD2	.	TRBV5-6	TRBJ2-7	TGTGCCAGCAGCCCGTCGGGACTAGCTAGCTCCTACGAGCAGTACTTC	CASSPSGLASSYEQYF
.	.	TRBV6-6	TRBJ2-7	TGTGCCAGCGCAACGGGGGGCGACGAGCAGTACTTC	CASATGGDEQYF
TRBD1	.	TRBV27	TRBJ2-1	TGTGCCAGCAGTGGGGTGGGAGGACAGGGGAGGGATGAGCAGTTCTTC	CASSGVGGQGRDEQFF
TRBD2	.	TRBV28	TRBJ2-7	TGTGCCAGCTCTTGGGGGGGTACCTACGAGCAGTACTTC	CASSWGGTYEQYF
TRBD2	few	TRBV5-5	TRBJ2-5	TGTGCCAGCAGCCTGTCACTAGCGGAAGAGACCCAGTACTTC	CASSLSLAEETQYF
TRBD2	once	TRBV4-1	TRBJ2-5	TGCGCCAGCAGCCAAGGAGGGACTAGCAAGGAAGATAAGACCCAGTACTTC	CASSQGGTSKEDKTQYF
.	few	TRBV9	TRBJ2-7	TGTGCCAGCAGCGTAGGACAGGCGACCTACGAGCAGTACTTC	CASSVGQATYEQYF
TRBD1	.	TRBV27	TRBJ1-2	TGTGCCAGCAGTTTAGGCCAGGGGGCAGGCTACACCTTC	CASSLGQGAGYTF
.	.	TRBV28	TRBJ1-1	.	CASSFGPGAGWSTEAFF
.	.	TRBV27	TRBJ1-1	TGTGCCAGCAGTATAAGTACGTACACTGAAGCTTTCTTT	CASSISTYTEAFF
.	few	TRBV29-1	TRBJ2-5	TGCAGCGCCATACAAGGTTTACAAGAGACCCAGTACTTC	CSAIQGLQETQYF
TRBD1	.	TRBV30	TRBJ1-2	TGTGCCTGGAGTGGCGGGACAGGCCTCTATGGCTACACCTTC	CAWSGGTGLYGYTF
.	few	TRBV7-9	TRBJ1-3	TGTGCCAGCGGAGGGGAAGTTGGAAACACCATATATTTT	CASGGEVGNTIYF
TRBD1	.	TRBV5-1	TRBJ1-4	TGCGCCAGCAGCAAAACCGGGACAGGGAATGAAAAACTGTTTTTT	CASSKTGTGNEKLFF
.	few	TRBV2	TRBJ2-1	TGTGCCAGCAGGATGATAGGCGATGAGCAGTTCTTC	CASRMIGDEQFF
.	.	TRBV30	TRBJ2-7	TGTGCCTGGAACTCGGTCAGTACCTACGAGCAGTACTTC	CAWNSVSTYEQYF
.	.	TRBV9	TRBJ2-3	TGTGCCAGCAGCGTAGAAGGGAGCACAGATACGCAGTATTTT	CASSVEGSTDTQYF
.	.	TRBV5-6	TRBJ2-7	TGTGCCAGCAGCTTAGGTGACAGCAAGCAGTACTTC	CASSLGDSKQYF
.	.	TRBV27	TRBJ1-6	TGTGCCAGCACTCCCAAGGGGGATTCACCCCTCCACTTT	CASTPKGDSPLHF
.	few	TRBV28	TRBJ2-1	TGTGCCAGCAGGTCCCCTTTGTTAGCGGAAAACTCATTCTACAATGAGCAGTTCTTC	CASRSPLLAENSFYNEQFF
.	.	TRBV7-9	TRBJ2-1	TGTGCCAGCAGCCCGCCCCCCGGGGGAGAGGAGCAGTTCTTC	CASSPPPGGEEQFF
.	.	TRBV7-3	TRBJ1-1	TGTGCCAGCAGCTTTCAGGGGAACACTGAAGCTTTCTTT	CASSFQGNTEAFF
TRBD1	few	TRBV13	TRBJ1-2	TGTGCCAGCAGCTTGGACAGGGCACAAGGCTACACCTTC	CASSLDRAQGYTF
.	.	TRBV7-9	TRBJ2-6	TGTGCCAGCAGCTTAGAACGGGGCTCTGGGGCCAACGTCCTGACTTTC	CASSLERGSGANVLTF
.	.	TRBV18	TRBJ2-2	TGTGCCAGCTCACCTTCCCCCGGGGAGCTGTTTTTT	CASSPSPGELFF
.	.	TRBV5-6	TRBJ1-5	TGTGCCAGCAGCTTTCAGTGGGGCAATCAGCCCCAGCATTTT	CASSFQWGNQPQHF
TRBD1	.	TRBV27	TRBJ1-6	TGTGCCAGCAGGGGGACAGGGCCTATTGGGTCACCCCTCCACTTT	CASRGTGPIGSPLHF
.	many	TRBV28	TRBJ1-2	TGTGCCAGCAGTTCCCCAGTAACTAACTATGGCTACACCTTC	CASSSPVTNYGYTF
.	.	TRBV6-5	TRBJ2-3	TGTGCCAGCAGTTCCTCCACAGATACGCAGTATTTT	CASSSSTDTQYF
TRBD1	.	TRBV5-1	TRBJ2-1	TGCGCCAGCAGCCTGGAAGCAGGGGGCCCCTACAATGAGCAGTTCTTC	CASSLEAGGPYNEQFF
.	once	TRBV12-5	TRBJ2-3	TGTGCTAGTGGTTTGTCGATGGCAGATACGCAGTATTTT	CASGLSMADTQYF
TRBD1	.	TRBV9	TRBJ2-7	TGTGCCAGCAGCGTTTCACCGGGACAGGGGAACGACGAGCAGTACTTC	CASSVSPGQGNDEQYF
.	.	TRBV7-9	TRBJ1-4	TGTGCCAGCAGCTCTGTGGAAACTAATGAAAAACTGTTTTTT	CASSSVETNEKLFF
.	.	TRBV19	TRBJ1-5	TGTGCCAGTAGTATAGATCTACAGGAGCATCAGCCCCAGCATTTT	CASSIDLQEHQPQHF